This section outlines one T cell receptor (beta chain) sequence together with its context. The data derive from a study of T cell repertoires and HLA-DP antigens. V was trimmed by 7 bases and J by 9 bases, leaving 13 bases between them. This CDR3 contains 12 residues. Germline V gives CDR1 MDHEN, CDR2 SYDVKM. After approximately 16 days, CD4+ cells were restimulated 20 to 30 h with the same allogeneic DPB1. HeLa stimulator cells carried retrovirally transduced HLA-DPA1/DPB1, HLA-DM, invariant chain and CD80. The PCR primers covered 54 TRBV and 13 TRBJ segments. Only in-frame clones appear in the TCRdb table, and some are missing; sequencing was by immunoSEQ multiplex PCR. The sample contains about 2,500 clones, less than 80% of which appear only once.

The TCR comes from a man aged 60 to 69 in good health and CMV-seronegative. Material: CD137- CD4+ T cells from cultured PBMCs. The genes are TRBV28 and TRBJ1-5, with D unclear. CDR3 DNA: TGTGCCAGCACCCCAGTGGGGTGGCCCCAGCATTTT. As protein: CASTPVGWPQHF.